Listed below are T cell receptor beta chains from one sample, sequenced in a study of T cells in Graves' hyperthyroidism and ophthalmopathy. TCRdb used MiXCR to reprocess the multiplex PCR reads, holding one entry per CDR3 protein. The profile shows roughly 240,000 distinct CDR3 sequences, about 15% of them singletons. Material for sequencing was blood. These receptors originate from a young woman with Graves' ophthalmopathy. CDR3s include the opening cysteine and the closing phenylalanine or tryptophan. Each record gives: CDR3 DNA, CDR3 protein, D gene, V gene, clone size, J gene, CDR3 length. A D gene is named only where the DNA matches it firmly. The size of a clone is reported for some rows only, either as once, few or many, or as a class for expanded clones.

CDR3 DNA: TGTGCCAGCAGTTACCCGGAGGGGGGGGACACCGGGGAGCTGTTTTTT; CDR3 protein: CASSYPEGGDTGELFF; D gene: -; V gene: TRBV6-1; clone size: many; J gene: TRBJ2-2; CDR3 length: 16
CDR3 DNA: TGTGCCAGCAGCGCACGGGGGGGCCTTAACACTGAAGCTTTCTTT; CDR3 protein: CASSARGGLNTEAFF; D gene: -; V gene: TRBV7-8; clone size: many; J gene: TRBJ1-1; CDR3 length: 15
CDR3 DNA: TGTGCCAGCAGCTTAGTCGGGTTCAGCAATGAGCAGTTCTTC; CDR3 protein: CASSLVGFSNEQFF; D gene: -; V gene: TRBV7-2; clone size: many; J gene: TRBJ2-1; CDR3 length: 14
CDR3 DNA: TGTGCCACCAGTAGCGGGAGATCGAACGAGCAGTACTTC; CDR3 protein: CATSSGRSNEQYF; D gene: TRBD2; V gene: TRBV24-1; clone size: many; J gene: TRBJ2-7; CDR3 length: 13
CDR3 DNA: TGTGCCAGCAGCTCTAGTGGGCTAGTTCGGGAGACCCAGTACTTC; CDR3 protein: CASSSSGLVRETQYF; D gene: -; V gene: TRBV7-2; clone size: many; J gene: TRBJ2-5; CDR3 length: 15
CDR3 DNA: TGTGCCAGCAGTGACGGGGGCTCCTACAATGAGCAGTTCTTC; CDR3 protein: CASSDGGSYNEQFF; D gene: -; V gene: TRBV6-4; clone size: few; J gene: TRBJ2-1; CDR3 length: 14
CDR3 DNA: TGCAGTGCTGCCTCCGCCGGGACCTGGACGAATCAGCCCCAGCATTTT; CDR3 protein: CSAASAGTWTNQPQHF; D gene: -; V gene: TRBV20-1; clone size: many; J gene: TRBJ1-5; CDR3 length: 16
CDR3 DNA: TGTGCCAGCAGTTTAGCGCGTCCCGGGGTGAGCTCCTACAATGAGCAGTTCTTC; CDR3 protein: CASSLARPGVSSYNEQFF; D gene: -; V gene: TRBV12-3/TRBV12-4; clone size: many; J gene: TRBJ2-1; CDR3 length: 18
CDR3 DNA: TGTGCCACCAGGGTCGGGACCCGAAACACCGGGGAGCTGTTTTTT; CDR3 protein: CATRVGTRNTGELFF; D gene: -; V gene: TRBV19; clone size: few; J gene: TRBJ2-2; CDR3 length: 15
CDR3 DNA: TGTGCCAGCAGTTCCCATCAGACTAGCGGGGGCCCAACCCAAGAGACCCAGTACTTC; CDR3 protein: CASSSHQTSGGPTQETQYF; D gene: TRBD2; V gene: TRBV28; clone size: many; J gene: TRBJ2-5; CDR3 length: 19
CDR3 DNA: TGCGCCAGCTCTTTGTACAGGGAGGTCACCGGGGAGCTGTTTTTT; CDR3 protein: CASSLYREVTGELFF; D gene: -; V gene: TRBV5-1; clone size: many; J gene: TRBJ2-2; CDR3 length: 15
CDR3 DNA: TGTGCCAGCAGTTCTGCGGGACCGGTTTACGAGCAGTACTTC; CDR3 protein: CASSSAGPVYEQYF; D gene: -; V gene: TRBV28; clone size: many; J gene: TRBJ2-7; CDR3 length: 14
CDR3 DNA: TGCGCCAGCAGTGAGTCGCGGGAGAGAGGAGAGACCCAGTACTTC; CDR3 protein: CASSESRERGETQYF; D gene: TRBD2; V gene: TRBV10-1; clone size: few; J gene: TRBJ2-5; CDR3 length: 15
CDR3 DNA: TGTGCCAGCAGCTTTATATTACAAGAGACCCAGTACTTC; CDR3 protein: CASSFILQETQYF; D gene: -; V gene: TRBV7-2; clone size: many; J gene: TRBJ2-5; CDR3 length: 13
CDR3 DNA: TGTGCCAGCAGTTACTCGACCTGGGAGGGTTCCTACGAGCAGTACTTC; CDR3 protein: CASSYSTWEGSYEQYF; D gene: TRBD2; V gene: TRBV6-2/TRBV6-3; clone size: many; J gene: TRBJ2-7; CDR3 length: 16
CDR3 DNA: TGTGCCAGTAGTATAGCGGTGCACGGACGCGTGAACACTGAAGCTTTCTTT; CDR3 protein: CASSIAVHGRVNTEAFF; D gene: -; V gene: TRBV19; clone size: -; J gene: TRBJ1-1; CDR3 length: 17
CDR3 DNA: TGTGCCAGTAGCTCGGATAACTCCTACAATGAGCAGTTCTTC; CDR3 protein: CASSSDNSYNEQFF; D gene: -; V gene: TRBV19; clone size: -; J gene: TRBJ2-1; CDR3 length: 14
CDR3 DNA: TGCAGTGCTGATTGGACAGGGGGAACATCCTACGAGCAGTACTTC; CDR3 protein: CSADWTGGTSYEQYF; D gene: TRBD1; V gene: TRBV20-1; clone size: many; J gene: TRBJ2-7; CDR3 length: 15
CDR3 DNA: TGTGCCAGCAGTTTGAGTACCGGGGAGCTGTTTTTT; CDR3 protein: CASSLSTGELFF; D gene: -; V gene: TRBV28; clone size: many; J gene: TRBJ2-2; CDR3 length: 12
CDR3 DNA: TGTGCCAGCAGTTCTCTCGGGACAGGGTTACTCTATGGCTACACCTTC; CDR3 protein: CASSSLGTGLLYGYTF; D gene: TRBD1; V gene: TRBV28; clone size: -; J gene: TRBJ1-2; CDR3 length: 16
CDR3 DNA: TGTGCCAGCCGGACTAGCGGGAGTGCGGTTATGATGGAGACCCAGTACTTC; CDR3 protein: CASRTSGSAVMMETQYF; D gene: TRBD2; V gene: TRBV28; clone size: many; J gene: TRBJ2-5; CDR3 length: 17
CDR3 DNA: TGTGCCAGCAGCTTAGATGCGGGACGCCCTGTCCACACCTTC; CDR3 protein: CASSLDAGRPVHTF; D gene: -; V gene: TRBV13; clone size: many; J gene: TRBJ1-2; CDR3 length: 14
CDR3 DNA: TGTGCCAGCAGTTTTAGCCGGGGGGGTGAAGCTTTCTTT; CDR3 protein: CASSFSRGGEAFF; D gene: -; V gene: TRBV28; clone size: many; J gene: TRBJ1-1; CDR3 length: 13
CDR3 DNA: TGTGCCATCAGTGAGTCGGGAAATAGCCGGACGTACGAGCAGTACTTC; CDR3 protein: CAISESGNSRTYEQYF; D gene: -; V gene: TRBV10-3; clone size: many; J gene: TRBJ2-7; CDR3 length: 16
CDR3 DNA: TGTGCCAGCAGCCGTCCTAGAGACACCATATATTTT; CDR3 protein: CASSRPRDTIYF; D gene: -; V gene: TRBV3-1; clone size: many; J gene: TRBJ1-3; CDR3 length: 12
CDR3 DNA: TGTGCCAGCAGCGTCGCCCTGGCAGATACGCAGTATTTT; CDR3 protein: CASSVALADTQYF; D gene: -; V gene: TRBV9; clone size: many; J gene: TRBJ2-3; CDR3 length: 13
CDR3 DNA: TGTGCCAGCAGCCCTCCGAATCGGGCCTATGGCTACACCTTC; CDR3 protein: CASSPPNRAYGYTF; D gene: -; V gene: TRBV27; clone size: many; J gene: TRBJ1-2; CDR3 length: 14
CDR3 DNA: TGCAGTGCCAGGGGGGAGTCCTACGAGCAGTACTTC; CDR3 protein: CSARGESYEQYF; D gene: -; V gene: TRBV20-1; clone size: many; J gene: TRBJ2-7; CDR3 length: 12
CDR3 DNA: TGTGCCAGCAGTTACTCGCCGACTAAAGAAGGGGACGAGCAGTACTTC; CDR3 protein: CASSYSPTKEGDEQYF; D gene: -; V gene: TRBV6-2/TRBV6-3; clone size: few; J gene: TRBJ2-7; CDR3 length: 16
CDR3 DNA: TGTGCCAGCAGCGTAGAGGTACAGGGAAGTTCACCCCTCCACTTT; CDR3 protein: CASSVEVQGSSPLHF; D gene: -; V gene: TRBV9; clone size: many; J gene: TRBJ1-6; CDR3 length: 15
CDR3 DNA: TGCAGCGTTAGGGGGAACACTGAAGCTTTCTTT; CDR3 protein: CSVRGNTEAFF; D gene: -; V gene: TRBV29-1; clone size: many; J gene: TRBJ1-1; CDR3 length: 11
CDR3 DNA: TGTGCCACCAGTGATTTATTAGATACGCAGTATTTT; CDR3 protein: CATSDLLDTQYF; D gene: -; V gene: TRBV24-1; clone size: many; J gene: TRBJ2-3; CDR3 length: 12
CDR3 DNA: TGCGCCAGCAGCTACTTACAGGGGAACTCCTACGAGCAGTACTTC; CDR3 protein: CASSYLQGNSYEQYF; D gene: TRBD1; V gene: TRBV4-1; clone size: many; J gene: TRBJ2-7; CDR3 length: 15
CDR3 DNA: TGCACCACCGGGACAGGGGGCACTGAAGCTTTCTTT; CDR3 protein: CTTGTGGTEAFF; D gene: TRBD1; V gene: TRBV20-1; clone size: many; J gene: TRBJ1-1; CDR3 length: 12
CDR3 DNA: TGTGCCAGCAGTTTAAGAGGGGCGACGCAGCCCCAGCATTTT; CDR3 protein: CASSLRGATQPQHF; D gene: -; V gene: TRBV28; clone size: -; J gene: TRBJ1-5; CDR3 length: 14
CDR3 DNA: TGTGCCAGCAGCCAGGATTCAGATACGCAGTATTTT; CDR3 protein: CASSQDSDTQYF; D gene: -; V gene: TRBV4-2; clone size: many; J gene: TRBJ2-3; CDR3 length: 12
CDR3 DNA: TGTGCCAGCAGACGACAGGGTACCTATGGCTACACCTTC; CDR3 protein: CASRRQGTYGYTF; D gene: TRBD1; V gene: TRBV2; clone size: -; J gene: TRBJ1-2; CDR3 length: 13
CDR3 DNA: TGTGCCAGCTCACCCGTCGACAGGGTAGCCAAAAACATTCAGTACTTC; CDR3 protein: CASSPVDRVAKNIQYF; D gene: TRBD1; V gene: TRBV18; clone size: many; J gene: TRBJ2-4; CDR3 length: 16
CDR3 DNA: TGCAGTGCTAGAGATCGACAGCGCCTCTTCTCCTACGAGCAGTACTTC; CDR3 protein: CSARDRQRLFSYEQYF; D gene: -; V gene: TRBV20-1; clone size: many; J gene: TRBJ2-7; CDR3 length: 16
CDR3 DNA: TGTGCCATCAGTGAGTCGAAAGATACTTATAATTCACCCCTCCACTTT; CDR3 protein: CAISESKDTYNSPLHF; D gene: -; V gene: TRBV10-3; clone size: few; J gene: TRBJ1-6; CDR3 length: 16
CDR3 DNA: TGTGCCAGCAGTCCGGACAGGGCGTTTAATTCACCCCTCCACTTT; CDR3 protein: CASSPDRAFNSPLHF; D gene: TRBD1; V gene: TRBV28; clone size: many; J gene: TRBJ1-6; CDR3 length: 15
CDR3 DNA: TGTGCCAGCAGCGGGGGGGCGTCCCGAGAGACCCAGTACTTC; CDR3 protein: CASSGGASRETQYF; D gene: -; V gene: TRBV7-9; clone size: many; J gene: TRBJ2-5; CDR3 length: 14
CDR3 DNA: TGTGCCAGTAGTAGGGACAGGGGAACGAGGCACACTGAAGCTTTCTTT; CDR3 protein: CASSRDRGTRHTEAFF; D gene: TRBD1; V gene: TRBV19; clone size: many; J gene: TRBJ1-1; CDR3 length: 16
CDR3 DNA: TGTGCCAGCAGCCAAGCCCAGGGCACTAACTATGGCTACACCTTC; CDR3 protein: CASSQAQGTNYGYTF; D gene: -; V gene: TRBV4-2; clone size: many; J gene: TRBJ1-2; CDR3 length: 15
CDR3 DNA: TGTGCCAGCAGCTTGGTACCATACCCGGGACACCTGAACACTGAAGCTTTCTTT; CDR3 protein: CASSLVPYPGHLNTEAFF; D gene: -; V gene: TRBV5-5; clone size: many; J gene: TRBJ1-1; CDR3 length: 18